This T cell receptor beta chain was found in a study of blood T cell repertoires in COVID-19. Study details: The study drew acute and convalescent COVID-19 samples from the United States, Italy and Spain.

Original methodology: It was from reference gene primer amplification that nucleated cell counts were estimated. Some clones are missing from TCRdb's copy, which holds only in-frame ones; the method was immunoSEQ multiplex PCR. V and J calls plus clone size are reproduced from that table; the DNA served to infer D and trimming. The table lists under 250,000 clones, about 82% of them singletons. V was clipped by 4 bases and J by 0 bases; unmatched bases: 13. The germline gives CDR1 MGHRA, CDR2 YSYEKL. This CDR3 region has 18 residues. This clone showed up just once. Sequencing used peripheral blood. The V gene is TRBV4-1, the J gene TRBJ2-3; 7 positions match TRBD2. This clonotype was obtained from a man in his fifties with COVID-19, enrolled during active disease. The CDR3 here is CASSPKHRDYASTDTQYF. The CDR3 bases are TGCGCCAGCAGCCCGAAACACCGGGACTATGCTAGCACAGATACGCAGTATTTT.